A single sample gave rise to the 23 T cell receptor beta chains below, sequenced in a study of Ad26.COV2.S vaccination and SARS-CoV-2 variants. Clones were sequenced by immunoSEQ multiplex PCR, and TCRdb holds only the in-frame ones, with some missing. The sample yields about 680,000 clones, 89% seen once. Noted treatment: 15 to 20 received Ad26.COV2.S at low or high dose, single or two shots; 5 received placebo; per-sample allocation not given. The samples date from day 63 after the first vaccine or placebo injection. Source: peripheral blood, taken in a trial of Ad26.COV2.S vaccine versus placebo. Source of these receptors: a person aged 18-65 years who received the Ad26.COV2.S COVID-19 vaccine or a placebo.

The chain has TRBV5-4 and TRBJ2-5; weak D call: TRBD2 (6 bases). V lost 3 bases and J lost 0, with 9 bases in between. This CDR3 contains 14 residues. The V gene's germline CDR1 is SGHNT and CDR2 YYREEE (reference sequence). CDR3 in amino acids: CASSYRDYQETQYF. The CDR3 coding sequence is TGTGCCAGCAGCTACCGGGACTACCAAGAGACCCAGTACTTC. Full variable domain (outside the CDR3, taken from reference TRBV5-4 and TRBJ2-5): ETGVTQSPTHLIKTRGQQVTLRCSSQSGHNTVSWYQQALGQGPQFIFQYYREEENGRGNFPPRFSGLQFPNYSSELNVNALELDDSALYLCASSYRDYQETQYFGPGTRLLVL.

The V gene is TRBV3-1 (or the pseudogene TRBV3-2), the J gene TRBJ2-7; D might be TRBD1 or TRBD2, each matching 5 bases. This CDR3 comprises 13 residues. Trimming cost V 4 bases and J 3 bases, with 10 bases left between them. Germline lookup yields CDR1 LGHDT and CDR2 YNNKEL (reference sequence). The CDR3 loop reads CASSPVGDYEQYF. CDR3 bases: TGTGCCAGCAGCCCCGTGGGGGACTACGAGCAGTACTTC.

The CDR3 is CASSPATGTIYEQYF. For the CDR3, the DNA is TGTGCCAGCAGCCCCGCGACGGGGACTATCTACGAGCAGTACTTC. V and J are TRBV3-1 (or the pseudogene TRBV3-2) and TRBJ2-7, with 7 positions matching TRBD2. With V trimmed by 4 bases and J by 3 bases, 9 bases remained unmatched. Germline assignment: CDR1 LGHDT and CDR2 YNNKEL (reference sequence). The CDR3 extends over 15 amino acids.

V and J are TRBV11-2 and TRBJ2-5; TRBD2 aligns across 7 bases. Germline trimming cut 3 bases from V and 2 bases from J; bases unmatched to any gene: 3. Per the germline V gene, CDR1 is SGHAT and CDR2 is FQNNGV. This CDR3 region has 14 residues. CDR3 sequence: CASSFREGQETQYF. The CDR3 region has the DNA TGTGCCAGCAGCTTTAGGGAGGGACAAGAGACCCAGTACTTC.

The chain couples TRBV2 to TRBJ2-5; TRBD1 matches at 9 bases. Germline V lookup: CDR1 SNHLY, CDR2 FYNNEI. V was pared by 11 bases and J by 3 bases, with 16 bases of the junction left unmatched. This CDR3 has 16 amino acids. CDR3 sequence reads: CARGTGWGGTEETQYF. CDR3 nucleotide sequence: TGTGCCCGAGGGACAGGGTGGGGAGGGACGGAAGAGACCCAGTACTTC.

A word on this clone: Distinct nucleotide sequences in the sample also encode this CDR3. V and J are TRBV5-1 and TRBJ1-4, with D possibly being TRBD1 (6 bases). The CDR3 spans 14 residues. The germline V gene encodes CDR1 SGHRS and CDR2 YFSETQ. Trimming took 0 bases from V and 8 from J, leaving 11 bases between them. CDR3 nucleotide sequence: TGCGCCAGCAGCTTGGACAGGGTTGGGGAAAAACTGTTTTTT. Protein sequence: CASSLDRVGEKLFF.

The V and J genes are TRBV12-3 or TRBV12-4 and TRBJ1-1, with D possibly being TRBD1 (6 bases). The CDR3 has 13 residues. The ends were cut back, 6 bases at V and 4 bases at J, with 12 bases in the middle. DNA for the CDR3: TGTGCCAGCAGGAAATGGACAGTCACTGAAGCTTTCTTT. Translated, it gives CASRKWTVTEAFF.

Here the CDR3 reads CATSDGYTEAFF. CDR3 coding DNA: TGTGCCACCAGTGATGGGTACACTGAAGCTTTCTTT. The chain is built from TRBV24-1 and TRBJ1-1; no clear D. Germline V CDR1 and CDR2: KGHDR, SFDVKD. V was pared by 3 bases and J by 3 bases, with 4 bases between. The CDR3 is 12 residues long.

There are a few counts of this clone. V gene TRBV7-9 combines with J gene TRBJ1-2; D remains unclear. V dropped 3 bases and J dropped 3 bases, with 2 bases sitting between them. Germline V gives CDR1 SEHNR, CDR2 FQNEAQ (reference sequence). This CDR3 has 11 amino acids. CDR3 nucleotide sequence: TGTGCCAGCAGCTTTGACTATGGCTACACCTTC. Protein: CASSFDYGYTF.

The V gene is TRBV7-8, the J gene TRBJ2-1, with TRBD2 identical over 10 bases. V shed 5 bases and J 3 bases; nucleotides not matched to a gene: 7. This CDR3 has 16 amino acids. Germline loops: CDR1 SGHVS, CDR2 FQNEAQ. CDR3 region: CASSHLAGALYNEQFF. Written as DNA, the CDR3 is TGTGCCAGCAGCCACCTAGCGGGGGCCCTCTACAATGAGCAGTTCTTC.

The gene calls are TRBV6-5 and TRBJ2-7, with D maybe TRBD2 (5 bases). This CDR3 has 14 residues. The germline V and J ends were trimmed by 0 bases and 6 bases, with 12 bases remaining between them. Per the germline V gene, CDR1 is MNHEY and CDR2 is SVGAGI. Written as DNA, the CDR3 is TGTGCCAGCAGTTACTCAAATCGTGCGGGCGAGCAGTACTTC. Its translation: CASSYSNRAGEQYF.

This clone came up a few times. The chain combines TRBV6-5 with TRBJ1-1; D possibly corresponds to TRBD1 (6 bases). The germline V gene has CDR1 MNHEY and CDR2 SVGAGI. CDR3 length equals 13 residues. V dropped 8 bases and J dropped 3 bases, with 13 bases sitting between them. The CDR3 nucleotides are TGTGCCAGCGGACGGACAGTTGACACTGAAGCTTTCTTT. It translates to CASGRTVDTEAFF.

The V and J genes are TRBV4-2 and TRBJ2-4; 8 bases match TRBD2. The ends lost 1 base at V and 0 bases at J; junction bases unmatched: 8. CDR3 size: 18 residues. Per the germline V gene, CDR1 is LGHNA and CDR2 is YNFKEQ. Here the CDR3 DNA reads TGTGCCAGCAGCCAAGTTGGGGGACTAGTCGAAGCCAAAAACATTCAGTACTTC. Amino acid sequence: CASSQVGGLVEAKNIQYF.

The rearrangement links TRBV11-3 to TRBJ2-6; D may be TRBD1 or TRBD2 (5 bases each). Trimming stripped 5 bases from V and 4 bases from J, with 15 bases between. The CDR3 has 16 amino acids. Germline V gene lookup returns CDR1 SGHNT and CDR2 YENEEA. The CDR3 DNA reads as TGTGCCAGCAGCCCCACAGGACTGGGGGGGGCCAACGTCCTGACTTTC. This codes for CASSPTGLGGANVLTF.

The rearrangement links TRBV5-6 to TRBJ2-1; 7 bases fit TRBD2. Germline CDR1 is SGHDT and CDR2 is YYEEEE. This CDR3 is 16 amino acids long. V gave up 0 bases and J gave up 5 bases; unmatched junction bases: 8. The CDR3 sequence is CASSLAGLGFHNEQFF. The CDR3 nucleotides are TGTGCCAGCAGCTTGGCCGGACTAGGTTTCCACAATGAGCAGTTCTTC.

The genes are TRBV6-5 and TRBJ2-1; unclear D gene. This CDR3 comprises 10 residues. V was cut by 6 bases and J by 8 bases, with 5 bases left in between. In germline, CDR1 is MNHEY, CDR2 SVGAGI. The CDR3 region is CASRSYEQFF. The CDR3 coding sequence is TGTGCCAGCAGGTCATATGAGCAGTTCTTC.

The chain joins TRBV7-8 to TRBJ1-1, with no clear D. The germline CDR1 and CDR2 sequences are SGHVS and FQNEAQ. Trimming removed 5 bases from V and 1 base from J, with 2 bases in between. The CDR3 is 11 amino acids. The CDR3 nucleotides are TGTGCCAGCAGCCAGAACACTGAAGCTTTCTTT. Its protein is CASSQNTEAFF. Complete variable domain (other parts from reference TRBV7-8 and TRBJ1-1): GAGVSQSPRYKVAKRGQDVALRCDPISGHVSLFWYQQALGQGPEFLTYFQNEAQLDKSGLPSDRFFAERPEGSVSTLKIQRTQQEDSAVYLCASSQNTEAFFGQGTRLTVV.

V and J are TRBV28 and TRBJ1-5; D remains ambiguous. V lost 4 bases, J lost 8 bases, and 9 bases lay in between. The germline V gene has CDR1 MDHEN and CDR2 SYDVKM. This CDR3 is built from 12 residues. The CDR3 reads CASSSGEKPQHF. The CDR3 nucleotides read TGTGCCAGCAGTTCCGGGGAAAAGCCCCAGCATTTT.

This clone was seen only once. This chain connects TRBV27 to TRBJ2-1, with 10 bases lining up with TRBD2. The CDR3 is 14 residues long. Germline V gives CDR1 MNHEY, CDR2 SMNVEV (reference sequence). Trimming cost V 5 bases and J 3 bases; bases outside gene matches: 1. As DNA, the CDR3 is TGTGCCAGCAGTCGGACTAGCGGCTACAATGAGCAGTTCTTC. Its protein product is CASSRTSGYNEQFF.

The genes are TRBV4-2 and TRBJ2-5; no definite D call. Germline CDR1 and CDR2: LGHNA and YNFKEQ. Trimming pared 2 bases from V and 0 bases from J, leaving 10 bases between. This CDR3 spans 15 amino acids. CDR3 sequence (DNA): TGTGCCAGCAGCCAACATGAGGACCACCAAGAGACCCAGTACTTC. Translation: CASSQHEDHQETQYF.

CDR3 residues: CASSLGQGSETQYF. The CDR3, as DNA: TGTGCCAGCTCCCTTGGACAGGGTTCGGAGACCCAGTACTTC. The chain combines TRBV18 with TRBJ2-5; 8 nucleotides agree with TRBD1. The CDR3 covers 14 residues. V lost 6 bases and J lost 5; bases outside the gene matches: 8. Germline CDR1 is KGHSH and CDR2 is LQKENI.

This chain uses TRBV30 with TRBJ2-5, with 7 bases matching TRBD2. Trimming at V came to 2 bases and at J to 5 bases, leaving 8 bases not matched to a gene. Germline V gene sequence: CDR1 GTSNPN, CDR2 SVGIG (reference sequence). The CDR3 is 14 residues long. CDR3 bases: TGTGCCTGGAGTCCCGTTGGGGGGGTGGAGACCCAGTACTTC. This gives the protein CAWSPVGGVETQYF.

This clone was observed once. This sequence joins TRBV5-6 and TRBJ1-2, with D maybe TRBD1 (6 bases). The length of the CDR3 is 15 residues. Trimming removed 0 bases from V and 3 bases from J, with 12 bases in between. CDR1 is SGHDT and CDR2 is YYEEEE in the germline V gene. The CDR3 DNA follows: TGTGCCAGCAGCTTGGCCTTTCAGGGGCACTATGGCTACACCTTC. This codes for CASSLAFQGHYGYTF.